The 10 T cell receptor beta chains listed next were all sequenced from one sample in a study of blood T cell repertoires in COVID-19. Profiling relied on immunoSEQ multiplex PCR, and the TCRdb table lists in-frame clones only, not all of them. The sample has over 60,000 clones, 85% to 90% seen once. Sequencing was performed on peripheral blood. These receptors came from a man between 65 and 85 years old with active or convalescent COVID-19.

The rearrangement links TRBV6-6 to TRBJ2-2; TRBD1 might be the D (6 bases). The germline V gene has CDR1 MNHNY and CDR2 SVGAGI (reference sequence). The germline V and J ends were trimmed by 8 bases and 1 base, with 11 bases remaining between them. This CDR3 is 14 amino acids long. The CDR3 protein is CASRKGQNTGELFF. As DNA, the CDR3 is TGTGCCAGCCGAAAGGGACAGAACACCGGGGAGCTGTTTTTT.

The CDR3 DNA is TGTGCTAGTGGTTTATCTGATAGGGACAGTTATAGCAATCAGCCCCAGCATTTT. Translation: CASGLSDRDSYSNQPQHF. The V call is TRBV12-5, the J call TRBJ1-5; 7 bases line up with TRBD1. Germline V lookup: CDR1 LGHNT, CDR2 FRNRAP. The J segment lost 0 bases and the V segment lost 3 bases, leaving 11 bases of the junction unmatched. The CDR3 loop spans 18 amino acids.

The V gene is TRBV6-5, the J gene TRBJ2-7, with D maybe TRBD2 (6 bases). CDR1 is MNHEY, CDR2 SVGAGI, per germline. V lost 6 bases and J 7 bases, leaving 22 bases between the germline ends. The CDR3 is 15 amino acids. CDR3 nucleotides: TGTGCCAGCAGACAACACCGGGACTCCGGTCGGGAGCAGTACTTC. Translating it yields CASRQHRDSGREQYF.

The genes are TRBV28 and TRBJ2-2; D is unclear. V lost 6 bases, J lost 4 bases, and 15 bases lay in between. CDR1 and CDR2 from the germline V gene are MDHEN and SYDVKM. The CDR3 is 15 amino acids. Here the CDR3 reads CASRLPNSGTGELFF. In DNA, the CDR3 is TGTGCCAGCAGACTGCCCAATTCAGGCACCGGGGAGCTGTTTTTT.

V gene TRBV3-1 (or the pseudogene TRBV3-2) combines with J gene TRBJ2-7, with D perhaps TRBD2 (5 bases). Germline lookup yields CDR1 LGHDT and CDR2 YNNKEL (reference sequence). The V gene lost 0 bases and the J gene lost 2 bases, with 17 bases spanning the gap. The CDR3 runs to 17 residues. The chain's CDR3 is CASSQDLEDIGPYEQYF. CDR3 DNA: TGTGCCAGCAGCCAAGATTTGGAGGATATAGGACCCTACGAGCAGTACTTC.

The CDR3 region is CASSPSELAGPTYNEQFF. The CDR3 nucleotides are TGTGCCAGCAGCCCTTCTGAACTAGCGGGACCTACCTACAATGAGCAGTTCTTC. V is TRBV5-6 and J is TRBJ2-1; 10 nucleotides align to TRBD2. CDR3 length: 18 residues. The J segment lost 2 bases and the V segment lost 4 bases, leaving 12 bases of the junction unmatched. Germline CDR1 SGHDT, CDR2 YYEEEE.

The chain has TRBV15 and TRBJ2-7; 11 nucleotides line up with TRBD2. CDR1 and CDR2 from the germline V gene are LNHNV and YYDKDF (reference sequence). This CDR3 region has 14 residues. V shed 5 bases and J 4 bases; nucleotides not matched to a gene: 4. The CDR3 here is CATSRIAGGYEQYF. The CDR3 bases are TGTGCCACCAGCCGAATAGCGGGAGGGTACGAGCAGTACTTC.

This clone has only one observation. This sequence joins TRBV7-3 and TRBJ2-1, with 7 bases aligning to TRBD2. Germline CDR1 SGHTA, CDR2 FQGTGA. The CDR3 runs 15 residues. The trim removed 4 bases at V and 7 bases at J, leaving 10 bases unmatched. The CDR3 here is CASSWGRGSLNEQFF. CDR3 nucleotide sequence: TGTGCCAGCAGCTGGGGGAGGGGTAGTCTGAATGAGCAGTTCTTC.

This clone was seen a few times. This chain joins TRBV15 and TRBJ2-5; tentative D call: TRBD1 (6 bases). The V end was cut by 8 bases, the J end by 7 bases, with 17 bases between. The germline gives CDR1 LNHNV, CDR2 YYDKDF (reference sequence). The CDR3 runs to 13 residues. This chain's CDR3 is CATRQVPFGTQYF. As DNA, the CDR3 is TGTGCCACCCGACAGGTCCCGTTCGGGACCCAGTACTTC. The full variable domain, its missing parts supplied by reference TRBV15 and TRBJ2-5, is DAMVIQNPRYQVTQFGKPVTLSCSQTLNHNVMYWYQQKSSQAPKLLFHYYDKDFNNEADTPDNFQSRRPNTSFCFLDIRSPGLGDTAMYLCATRQVPFGTQYFGPGTRLLVL.

The chain has TRBV5-4 and TRBJ1-1, with TRBD1 identical over 8 bases. The germline gives CDR1 SGHNT, CDR2 YYREEE (reference sequence). CDR3 length equals 16 residues. The ends lost 4 bases at V and 0 bases at J; junction bases unmatched: 8. The CDR3 nucleotides read TGTGCCAGCAGCCCATACAGGGGGTTGATGAACACTGAAGCTTTCTTT. Translation: CASSPYRGLMNTEAFF.